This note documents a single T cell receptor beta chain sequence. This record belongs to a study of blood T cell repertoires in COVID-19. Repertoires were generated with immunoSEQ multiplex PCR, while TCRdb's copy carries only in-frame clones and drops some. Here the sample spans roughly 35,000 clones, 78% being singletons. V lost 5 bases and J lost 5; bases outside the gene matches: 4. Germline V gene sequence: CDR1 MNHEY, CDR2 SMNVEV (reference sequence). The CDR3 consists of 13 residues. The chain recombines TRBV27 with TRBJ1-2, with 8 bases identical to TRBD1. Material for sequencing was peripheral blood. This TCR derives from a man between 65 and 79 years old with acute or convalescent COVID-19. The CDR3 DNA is TGTGCCAGCAGTGCACGGACAGGGTATGGCTACACCTTC. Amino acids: CASSARTGYGYTF.